This passage covers 30 T cell receptor beta chains from one sample sequenced in a study of control samples from healthy donors and cancer patients. Assay used: immunoSEQ multiplex PCR; TCRdb lists only in-frame clones, some missing. The table lists 55,000 to 70,000 clones, about 91% of them singletons. The sample consisted of PBMCs. All receptors derive from a man aged 25-45 years with colorectal cancer.

J is TRBJ2-7 and V is TRBV6-5, with TRBD1 matching 7 bases. Germline V gene lookup returns CDR1 MNHEY and CDR2 SVGAGI. This CDR3 region has 13 residues. The junction had 3 bases not matched to a gene; V was cut back by 6 bases and J by 1 base. For the CDR3, the DNA is TGTGCCAGCAGCCCAGGGGGATCCTACGAGCAGTACTTC. Translation: CASSPGGSYEQYF.

The V and J genes are TRBV18 and TRBJ2-1; no definite D call. Trimming shortened V by 4 bases and J by 3 bases, and 22 bases separated the two germline ends. Germline lookup yields CDR1 KGHSH and CDR2 LQKENI. The CDR3 runs to 18 residues. In DNA form, the CDR3 reads TGTGCCAGCTCACAACAGAATCGGGCCCAGGTAGGCTACAATGAGCAGTTCTTC. Encoded protein: CASSQQNRAQVGYNEQFF.

The chain carries TRBV9 and TRBJ1-1; D remains ambiguous. Germline values: CDR1 SGDLS, CDR2 YYNGEE. The ends were cut back, 6 bases at V and 1 base at J, with 13 bases in the middle. The CDR3 sequence is 14 residues long. CDR3 nucleotide sequence: TGTGCCAGCACCCGGACGGGAGGGAACACTGAAGCTTTCTTT. Residues: CASTRTGGNTEAFF.

The chain is built from TRBV6-6 and TRBJ1-6; D gene ambiguous. Germline lookup yields CDR1 MNHNY and CDR2 SVGAGI (reference sequence). CDR3 size: 14 residues. V shed 5 bases and J shed 0 bases, with 5 bases lying between them. CDR3 bases: TGTGCCAGCAGTGGAAGCTCCTATAATTCACCCCTCCACTTT. The encoded protein is CASSGSSYNSPLHF.

This chain uses TRBV4-1 with TRBJ2-2; D unclear. CDR1 is MGHRA, CDR2 YSYEKL, per germline. CDR3 length: 16 residues. V gave up 1 base and J gave up 1 base, with 10 bases separating them. CDR3 amino acids: CASSQASWKNTGELFF. The CDR3 bases are TGCGCCAGCAGCCAAGCGTCCTGGAAGAACACCGGGGAGCTGTTTTTT.

This clone was counted a single time. The rearrangement links TRBV6-5 to TRBJ1-5; D gene uncertain. Trimming cost V 8 bases and J 2 bases, with 19 bases left between them. CDR3 length: 16 residues. Per germline, CDR1 MNHEY and CDR2 SVGAGI. CDR3 in DNA: TGTGCCAGCTGTTTCTCCCCCTGGACGGGCAATCAGCCCCAGCATTTT. Its protein is CASCFSPWTGNQPQHF.

This clone was seen once. V usage is TRBV5-1 and J usage is TRBJ2-7; D may be TRBD1 (8 bases). Germline V gene sequence: CDR1 SGHRS, CDR2 YFSETQ. Deletions cut 4 bases from V and 5 bases from J, with 16 bases between. The CDR3 contains 14 residues. DNA for the CDR3: TGCGCCAGCAGCCCCCAAACAGGGGGGGACGAGCAGTACTTC. Protein product: CASSPQTGGDEQYF.

V and J are TRBV19 and TRBJ2-7; no definite D call. CDR1 and CDR2 (germline): LNHDA, SQIVND (reference sequence). There are 12 residues in the CDR3. Trimming pared 5 bases from V and 0 bases from J, leaving 5 bases between. The CDR3 protein is CASSGISYEQYF. The CDR3 coding sequence is TGTGCCAGTAGTGGGATCTCCTACGAGCAGTACTTC.

The chain employs TRBV6-5 and TRBJ2-3; no reliable D call. Germline CDR1 MNHEY, CDR2 SVGAGI. The CDR3 spans 15 residues. The V gene lost 2 bases and the J gene lost 2 bases, with 11 bases spanning the gap. The CDR3 region has the DNA TGTGCCAGCAGTTACGGTTCCGCTTCCACAGATACGCAGTATTTT. This encodes CASSYGSASTDTQYF.

V gene TRBV4-1 combines with J gene TRBJ1-2; 9 bases are a match to TRBD1. J lost 6 bases, V lost 0 bases, and 8 bases had no gene match. This CDR3 comprises 16 residues. Germline-derived CDR1 and CDR2 are MGHRA and YSYEKL. CDR3 sequence (DNA): TGCGCCAGCAGCCAAGATGGGGCACAGGGGGCCAATGGCTACACCTTC. Translating it yields CASSQDGAQGANGYTF.

The V gene is TRBV6-5, the J gene TRBJ2-1, with 8 bases fitting TRBD1. This CDR3 spans 11 amino acids. V lost 8 bases, J lost 9 bases, and 3 bases stayed unmatched. Per germline, CDR1 MNHEY and CDR2 SVGAGI. CDR3 DNA sequence: TGTGCCAGCGGACAGGGTCCTGAGCAGTTCTTC. It yields the protein CASGQGPEQFF.

This rearrangement joins TRBV4-1 to TRBJ1-5; no reliable D call. Germline V gene sequence: CDR1 MGHRA, CDR2 YSYEKL. V gave up 1 base and J gave up 0 bases, with 7 bases separating them. The length of the CDR3 is 15 residues. The CDR3 DNA reads as TGCGCCAGCAGCCAAGGGCCAAATAGCAATCAGCCCCAGCATTTT. Translated, it gives CASSQGPNSNQPQHF.

This CDR3 reads CASSTTVKLSSYEQYF. The CDR3 bases are TGTGCCAGCAGCACCACCGTTAAACTAAGCTCCTACGAGCAGTACTTC. This chain connects TRBV7-2 to TRBJ2-7; D remains ambiguous. V was trimmed by 5 bases and J by 0 bases, leaving 17 bases between them. CDR1 SGHTA and CDR2 FQGNSA come from the germline V gene. The CDR3 contains 16 residues.

The chain couples TRBV4-3 to TRBJ2-3; TRBD1 matches at 9 bases. The trim removed 0 bases at V and 2 bases at J, leaving 6 bases unmatched. Germline V CDR1 and CDR2: LGHNA, YSLEER. The CDR3 runs to 17 residues. For the CDR3, the DNA is TGCGCCAGCAGCCAAGATACCGGACAGGGGTTCACAGATACGCAGTATTTT. This sequence encodes CASSQDTGQGFTDTQYF.

The chain is built from TRBV7-2 and TRBJ1-4; D perhaps matches TRBD1 (5 bases). This CDR3 contains 15 residues. V was pared by 3 bases and J by 3 bases, with 11 bases between. Germline loops: CDR1 SGHTA, CDR2 FQGNSA. The CDR3, as DNA: TGTGCCAGCAGCTTTGACAGCGTTTCTAATGAAAAACTGTTTTTT. It encodes CASSFDSVSNEKLFF.

This chain joins TRBV12-3 or TRBV12-4 and TRBJ1-3, with D possibly matching TRBD1 (6 bases). This CDR3 spans 13 amino acids. The V and J ends lost 2 bases and 7 bases respectively, with 9 bases between them. Here the CDR3 reads CASSLIGGNTIYF. CDR3 nucleotides: TGTGCCAGCAGTTTAATTGGGGGCAACACCATATATTTT.

The chain has TRBV5-6 and TRBJ2-3; D not resolved. With 0 bases removed from V and 2 bases from J, the gap between germline ends came to 7 bases. This CDR3 comprises 14 residues. Looked up from germline, CDR1 is SGHDT and CDR2 is YYEEEE. The DNA for the CDR3 is TGTGCCAGCAGCTTGGGGCTCTTCACAGATACGCAGTATTTT. It translates to CASSLGLFTDTQYF.

The V call is TRBV9, the J call TRBJ2-2; 9 bases are shared with TRBD1. Losses at the gene ends were 2 bases for V and 6 bases for J; bases not matched to a gene: 5. CDR3 size: 15 residues. Germline lookup yields CDR1 SGDLS and CDR2 YYNGEE. The CDR3 loop reads CASSVRGTGPGELFF. Here the CDR3 DNA reads TGTGCCAGCAGCGTGCGCGGGACAGGGCCCGGGGAGCTGTTTTTT.

This clone was picked up one time. The chain recombines TRBV6-4 with TRBJ2-1, with a tentative D call TRBD2 (6 bases). This CDR3 region has 16 residues. Germline CDR1 reads MRHNA; CDR2 reads SNTAGT. V was cut by 6 bases and J by 0 bases, with 15 bases left in between. In DNA form, the CDR3 reads TGTGCCAGCAGCTTAATTAGCGGAAGCTCCTACAATGAGCAGTTCTTC. Protein: CASSLISGSSYNEQFF.

The CDR3 loop is CASSRSGTVNTEAFF. The CDR3 bases are TGCGCCAGCAGCCGGTCCGGGACAGTGAACACTGAAGCTTTCTTT. This chain links TRBV4-1 with TRBJ1-1; TRBD1 matches at 7 bases. The CDR3 is 15 residues long. Germline assignment: CDR1 MGHRA and CDR2 YSYEKL. The V and J ends lost 4 bases and 0 bases, in that order; junction bases with no gene match: 5.

The chain links TRBV4-3 to TRBJ2-2, with TRBD2 matching over 9 bases. Trimming took 0 bases from V and 6 from J; bases not matched to a gene: 2. The length of the CDR3 is 15 residues. Germline V gene sequence: CDR1 LGHNA, CDR2 YSLEER. CDR3 region: CASSQELAGAGELFF. The DNA for the CDR3 is TGCGCCAGCAGCCAAGAGTTAGCGGGGGCCGGGGAGCTGTTTTTT.

The CDR3 nucleotides read TGTGCCAGCAGCTTTTGGGGGGCATTTAGTCAGCCCCAGCATTTT. This translates into CASSFWGAFSQPQHF. The V gene is TRBV5-6, the J gene TRBJ1-5; a possible D gene is TRBD1 (6 bases). The V gene's germline CDR1 is SGHDT and CDR2 YYEEEE. Trimming shortened V by 2 bases and J by 6 bases, and 15 bases separated the two germline ends. The CDR3 length is 15 residues.

This clone was observed once. The J gene is TRBJ1-2, the V gene TRBV18; D gene unclear. V was shortened by 2 bases and J by 4 bases, with 14 bases between the two germline ends. This CDR3 has 15 amino acids. CDR1 is KGHSH and CDR2 is LQKENI in the germline V gene. In nucleotides, the CDR3 is TGTGCCAGCTCACCAACCGGGAATATAATCTATGGCTACACCTTC. Translating it yields CASSPTGNIIYGYTF.

The chain carries TRBV5-8 and TRBJ2-5, with 7 bases fitting TRBD1. This CDR3 is 13 amino acids long. The V gene end was trimmed by 3 bases and the J gene end by 7 bases; junction bases not matched to a gene: 6. The germline V gene has CDR1 SGHTS and CDR2 YDEGEE. CDR3 in amino acids: CASSYRQGGTQYF. Here the CDR3 DNA reads TGTGCCAGCAGCTATCGACAGGGTGGGACCCAGTACTTC.

The V and J genes are TRBV4-1 and TRBJ2-3; D is possibly TRBD2 (6 bases). The CDR3 is made up of 19 amino acids. Germline assignment: CDR1 MGHRA and CDR2 YSYEKL. Trimming removed 0 bases from V and 4 bases from J, with 23 bases in between. CDR3 sequence (DNA): TGCGCCAGCAGCCAAGAAACGGCTTTAGGCAGCCCGGGGGCAGATACGCAGTATTTT. It yields the protein CASSQETALGSPGADTQYF.

This clone was recorded once. V and J are TRBV5-1 and TRBJ1-1; 8 bases match TRBD1. V lost 0 bases to trimming and J lost 1 base; unmatched junction nucleotides: 2. Germline CDR1 reads SGHRS; CDR2 reads YFSETQ. The CDR3 has 15 residues. The CDR3 nucleotides are TGCGCCAGCAGCTTGGGGACAGGGTCGAACACTGAAGCTTTCTTT. It codes for CASSLGTGSNTEAFF.

The rearrangement links TRBV30 to TRBJ1-2; the match to TRBD1 covers 9 bases. The CDR3 contains 15 residues. Germline V gene sequence: CDR1 GTSNPN, CDR2 SVGIG (reference sequence). J lost 0 bases, V lost 4 bases, and 6 bases had no gene match. CDR3 amino acids: CAWKSGQGTNYGYTF. The CDR3 coding sequence is TGTGCCTGGAAATCTGGACAGGGGACTAACTATGGCTACACCTTC.

V usage is TRBV11-2 and J usage is TRBJ2-1; TRBD1 agrees at 9 bases. V dropped 5 bases and J dropped 5; count of bases not matched to a gene: 7. This CDR3 comprises 15 residues. The germline V gene encodes CDR1 SGHAT and CDR2 FQNNGV. CDR3 in amino acids: CASSRTGGEDNEQFF. For the CDR3, the DNA is TGTGCCAGCAGCCGCACAGGGGGCGAAGACAATGAGCAGTTCTTC.

The chain has TRBV15 and TRBJ1-3; possible D gene TRBD1, 6 bases. The CDR3 spans 17 residues. The germline V and J ends were trimmed by 11 bases and 0 bases, with 23 bases remaining between them. Germline loops: CDR1 LNHNV, CDR2 YYDKDF (reference sequence). The DNA of the CDR3 is TGTGCCCTATCAGGGGTGTCGGCCCCGGGCTCTGGAAACACCATATATTTT. Protein product: CALSGVSAPGSGNTIYF.

The genes are TRBV27 and TRBJ2-5; D gene unclear. CDR1 MNHEY and CDR2 SMNVEV come from the germline V gene (reference sequence). This CDR3 region has 14 residues. V lost 5 bases to trimming and J lost 4 bases, with 14 bases between them. CDR3: CASSLIGPGETQYF. CDR3 DNA sequence: TGTGCCAGCAGTCTGATAGGGCCAGGAGAGACCCAGTACTTC.